A selection of T cell receptor beta chains follows, all from one sample in a study of immune heterogeneity within non-small cell lung tumors. TCRdb re-analysed the multiplex PCR reads in MiXCR, keeping a single row per CDR3 protein. The data contain fewer than 7,500 distinct CDR3 sequences, 22% of them singletons. Sequencing used lung tumor tissue. These receptors were collected from a man in his sixties with non-small cell lung cancer. Each CDR3 is given with its conserved first and last residue. A D gene is named only where the DNA matches it firmly. Expanded clones are given a class, and other clones once, few, many or no size at all.

J: TRBJ2-1; D: TRBD2; size: many; V: TRBV7-3; CDR3: CASSSPGGGVYNEQFF; DNA: TGTGCCAGCAGCTCCCCCGGGGGGGGCGTCTACAATGAGCAGTTCTTC
J: TRBJ2-7; D: .; size: medium-sized; V: TRBV25-1; CDR3: CASSEFARHEQYF; DNA: TGTGCCAGCAGTGAATTTGCTCGGCACGAGCAGTACTTC
J: TRBJ2-7; D: TRBD1; size: medium-sized; V: TRBV18; CDR3: CASSLGQGRDYEQYF; DNA: TGTGCCAGCTCACTAGGACAGGGTCGTGACTACGAGCAGTACTTC
J: TRBJ2-1; D: TRBD1; size: few; V: TRBV29-1; CDR3: CSVEDSGGVGSYNEQFF; DNA: TGCAGCGTTGAAGATTCAGGGGGCGTTGGGTCCTACAATGAGCAGTTCTTC
J: TRBJ2-3; D: .; size: many; V: TRBV5-1; CDR3: CASGVGAEGTQYF; DNA: TGCGCCAGCGGTGTGGGGGCCGAAGGTACGCAGTATTTT
J: TRBJ1-6; D: .; size: medium-sized; V: TRBV6-1; CDR3: CASSKDPSNSPLHF; DNA: TGTGCCAGCAGCAAAGATCCCTCGAATTCACCCCTCCACTTT
J: TRBJ1-5; D: .; size: .; V: TRBV6-1; CDR3: CVSSAGRWTDKPQHF; DNA: TGTGTCAGCAGCGCGGGGAGGTGGACGGACAAGCCCCAGCATTTT
J: TRBJ2-3; D: .; size: .; V: TRBV9; CDR3: CASSLSTDTEYF; DNA: TGTGCCAGCAGCTTATCTACAGATACGGAGTATTTT
J: TRBJ2-7; D: .; size: medium-sized; V: TRBV29-1; CDR3: CSVTYPGGYEQYF; DNA: TGCAGCGTGACGTACCCCGGGGGCTACGAGCAGTACTTC
J: TRBJ2-2; D: TRBD2; size: many; V: TRBV5-4; CDR3: CASSPRRLSGSRNTGELFF; DNA: TGTGCCAGCAGCCCCCGTAGGCTTAGCGGGAGTAGAAACACCGGGGAGCTGTTTTTT
J: TRBJ2-1; D: .; size: medium-sized; V: TRBV20-1; CDR3: CSARAEGHRSFNEQFF; DNA: TGCAGTGCTAGAGCGGAGGGGCACAGAAGTTTCAATGAGCAGTTCTTC
J: TRBJ2-2; D: .; size: many; V: TRBV28; CDR3: CASSFLGSAGELFF; DNA: TGTGCCAGCAGTTTTTTGGGATCAGCCGGGGAGCTGTTTTTT
J: TRBJ1-2; D: .; size: medium-sized; V: TRBV29-1; CDR3: CSVEDPSNYGYTF; DNA: TGCAGCGTTGAGGACCCCAGTAACTATGGCTACACCTTC
J: TRBJ2-7; D: .; size: medium-sized; V: TRBV7-6; CDR3: CASSLGLQGREQYF; DNA: TGTGCCAGCAGCTTAGGGCTACAGGGAAGGGAGCAGTACTTC
J: TRBJ1-2; D: .; size: medium-sized; V: TRBV12-3/TRBV12-4; CDR3: CASSFRGTLYGYTF; DNA: TGTGCCAGCAGTTTTCGGGGGACCCTATATGGCTACACCTTC
J: TRBJ2-1; D: TRBD1; size: many; V: TRBV19; CDR3: CASKGTAGVNEQFF; DNA: TGTGCCAGTAAGGGGACAGCCGGGGTCAATGAGCAGTTCTTC
J: TRBJ2-7; D: .; size: .; V: TRBV2; CDR3: CASSDGAKASYQYF; DNA: TGTGCCAGCAGTGATGGAGCCAAGGCTAGCTACCAGTACTTC
J: TRBJ2-7; D: .; size: .; V: TRBV5-1; CDR3: CDSSLSQGTSLYEQYF; DNA: TGCGACAGCAGCCTAAGTCAGGGGACGAGTCTCTACGAGCAGTACTTC
J: TRBJ2-4; D: TRBD2; size: many; V: TRBV2; CDR3: CASKRERGAKNIQYF; DNA: TGTGCCAGCAAGCGGGAGCGCGGCGCCAAAAACATTCAGTACTTC
J: TRBJ1-5; D: TRBD1; size: medium-sized; V: TRBV10-3; CDR3: CAISERTGQGTQHF; DNA: TGTGCCATCAGCGAGAGGACAGGGCAAGGGACCCAGCATTTT
J: TRBJ1-1; D: .; size: medium-sized; V: TRBV7-6; CDR3: CASSPPRDTGTEAFF; DNA: TGTGCCAGCAGCCCCCCCCGGGACACAGGTACTGAAGCTTTCTTT
J: TRBJ2-1; D: .; size: many; V: TRBV7-8; CDR3: CASSSRDSTYNEQFF; DNA: TGTGCCAGCAGCTCCCGGGACTCCACCTACAATGAGCAGTTCTTC
J: TRBJ2-7; D: .; size: medium-sized; V: TRBV9; CDR3: CASSPFLSSYEQYF; DNA: TGTGCCAGCAGCCCTTTTCTCAGCTCCTACGAGCAGTACTTC
J: TRBJ2-3; D: .; size: many; V: TRBV20-1; CDR3: CSAPLEEGRGISTDTQYF; DNA: TGCAGTGCTCCCCTCGAGGAGGGTAGAGGGATTAGCACAGATACGCAGTATTTT
J: TRBJ2-3; D: TRBD2; size: many; V: TRBV7-2; CDR3: CASSREAGASTDTQYF; DNA: TGTGCCAGCAGCCGAGAGGCGGGAGCTAGCACAGATACGCAGTATTTT
J: TRBJ2-5; D: .; size: many; V: TRBV19; CDR3: CATSDSQETQYF; DNA: TGTGCCACCTCGGACAGTCAAGAGACCCAGTACTTC
J: TRBJ2-3; D: TRBD1; size: medium-sized; V: TRBV7-8; CDR3: CASSKDRVADTQYF; DNA: TGTGCCAGCAGCAAAGACAGGGTGGCAGATACGCAGTATTTT
J: TRBJ2-7; D: TRBD1; size: medium-sized; V: TRBV30; CDR3: CAWSGQGYEQYF; DNA: TGTGCCTGGAGTGGACAGGGCTACGAGCAGTACTTC
J: TRBJ1-5; D: TRBD1; size: medium-sized; V: TRBV10-3; CDR3: CAISEGQGLFAQHF; DNA: TGTGCCATCAGTGAAGGACAGGGCCTTTTCGCCCAGCATTTT
J: TRBJ2-1; D: TRBD2; size: many; V: TRBV5-1; CDR3: CASKGGSVGSYNEQFF; DNA: TGCGCCAGTAAGGGCGGGAGTGTGGGGTCATACAATGAGCAGTTCTTC
J: TRBJ2-1; D: .; size: many; V: TRBV11-2; CDR3: CASSLSGWRVGQFF; DNA: TGTGCCAGCAGCTTATCGGGGTGGAGGGTGGGGCAGTTCTTC
J: TRBJ2-7; D: TRBD1; size: medium-sized; V: TRBV5-5; CDR3: CASSRIPGQGAEQYF; DNA: TGTGCCAGCAGTCGAATTCCGGGACAGGGGGCCGAGCAGTACTTC
J: TRBJ2-7; D: .; size: many; V: TRBV19; CDR3: CASSQSRTYEQYF; DNA: TGTGCCAGTAGTCAATCCAGGACCTACGAGCAGTACTTC
J: TRBJ2-1; D: TRBD2; size: many; V: TRBV2; CDR3: CASSERAGGPGEQFF; DNA: TGTGCCAGCAGTGAAAGGGCGGGAGGGCCGGGTGAGCAGTTCTTC
J: TRBJ2-5; D: .; size: medium-sized; V: TRBV27; CDR3: CASRLDRIQETQYF; DNA: TGTGCCAGCAGGTTAGACAGAATCCAAGAGACCCAGTACTTC
J: TRBJ2-7; D: .; size: many; V: TRBV6-1; CDR3: CATKVTKVGLRYEQYF; DNA: TGTGCCACCAAAGTTACTAAGGTGGGCCTAAGGTACGAGCAGTACTTC
J: TRBJ2-1; D: .; size: many; V: TRBV3-1; CDR3: CASSHHNEQFF; DNA: TGTGCCAGCAGCCATCATAATGAGCAGTTCTTC
J: TRBJ2-2; D: TRBD2; size: many; V: TRBV5-1; CDR3: CASSPGRASTGELFF; DNA: TGCGCCAGCAGCCCCGGGAGGGCCAGCACCGGGGAGCTGTTTTTT
J: TRBJ1-1; D: .; size: medium-sized; V: TRBV20-1; CDR3: CSAPEVRSNTEAFF; DNA: TGCAGTGCTCCAGAGGTCCGGTCGAACACTGAAGCTTTCTTT
J: TRBJ2-5; D: TRBD2; size: many; V: TRBV9; CDR3: CASSDRLAGEETQYF; DNA: TGTGCCAGCAGCGACCGACTAGCGGGAGAAGAGACCCAGTACTTC
J: TRBJ2-3; D: .; size: many; V: TRBV4-1; CDR3: CASSHAVRADTQYF; DNA: TGCGCCAGCAGCCACGCCGTGAGGGCAGATACGCAGTATTTT
J: TRBJ2-1; D: TRBD2; size: medium-sized; V: TRBV2; CDR3: CASTELAGYEQFF; DNA: TGTGCCAGCACTGAACTAGCGGGGTATGAGCAGTTCTTC
J: TRBJ2-2; D: .; size: .; V: TRBV20-1; CDR3: CSASGGWVRGTGELFF; DNA: TGCAGTGCTAGTGGGGGTTGGGTTAGGGGCACCGGGGAGCTGTTTTTT